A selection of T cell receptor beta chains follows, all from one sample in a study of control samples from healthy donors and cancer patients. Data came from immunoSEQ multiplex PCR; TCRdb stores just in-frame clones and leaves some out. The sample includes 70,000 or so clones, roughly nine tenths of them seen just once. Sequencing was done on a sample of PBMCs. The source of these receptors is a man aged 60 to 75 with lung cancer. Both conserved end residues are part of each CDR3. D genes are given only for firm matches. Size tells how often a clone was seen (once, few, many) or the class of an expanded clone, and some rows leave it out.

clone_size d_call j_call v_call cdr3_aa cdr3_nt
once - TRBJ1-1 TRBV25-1 CASRTNIVTFF TGTGCCAGCAGAACAAATATTGTAACTTTCTTT
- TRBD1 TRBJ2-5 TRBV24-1 CATSDLGDRGLGETQYF TGTGCCACCAGTGATTTAGGTGACAGGGGACTGGGGGAGACCCAGTACTTC
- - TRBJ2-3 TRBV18 CASSPPSWGTDTQYF TGTGCCAGCTCACCACCTAGCTGGGGCACAGATACGCAGTATTTT
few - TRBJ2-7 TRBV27 CASSVTDTTSYYEQYF TGTGCCAGCAGTGTAACTGACACCACCTCATATTACGAGCAGTACTTC
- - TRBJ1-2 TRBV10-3 CAIRRTDYGYTF TGTGCCATCAGACGGACCGACTATGGCTACACCTTC
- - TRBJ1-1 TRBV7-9 CASSDQWGTEAFF TGTGCCAGCAGCGATCAGTGGGGCACTGAAGCTTTCTTT
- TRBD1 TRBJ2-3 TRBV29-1 CSVAGTGGQGTQYF TGCAGCGTGGCCGGGACAGGGGGTCAAGGTACGCAGTATTTT
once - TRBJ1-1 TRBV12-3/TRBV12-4 CASSYENTEAFF TGTGCCAGCAGCTATGAGAACACTGAAGCTTTCTTT
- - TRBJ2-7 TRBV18 CASSPGQNYEQYF TGTGCCAGCTCACCCGGACAGAACTACGAGCAGTACTTC
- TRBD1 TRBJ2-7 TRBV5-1 CASSLRTGAYEQYF TGCGCCAGCAGCTTGAGGACAGGGGCCTACGAGCAGTACTTC
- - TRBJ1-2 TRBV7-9 CASSLDLSARLANYGYTF TGTGCCAGCAGCTTAGATCTATCGGCCCGTCTAGCTAACTATGGCTACACCTTC
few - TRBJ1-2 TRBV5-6 CASSLGSGGVGYTF TGTGCCAGCAGCTTGGGGTCTGGGGGAGTAGGCTACACCTTC